A selection of T cell receptor beta chains follows, all from one sample in a study of vaccination effects on CD4 cells after COVID-19. The repertoire was sequenced with immunoSEQ multiplex PCR; TCRdb's copy has only in-frame clones and lacks some. The sample lists 60,000 to 70,000 clones, roughly four fifths seen once, with under 3% in the top ten. What these receptors recognize is not known. The material was CD4+ T cells from PBMCs cultured with HCoV-229E spike peptides, obtained before COVID-19 vaccination. The origin of the receptors is a human donor who received a COVID-19 vaccine. CDR3s include the opening cysteine and the closing phenylalanine or tryptophan. Each record gives: D gene, V gene, CDR3 protein. The D gene is left open where the match is weak.

D gene: NA
V gene: TRBV19
CDR3 protein: CASRPGQNTEAFF

D gene: NA
V gene: TRBV11-1
CDR3 protein: CASSLSRNYGYTF

D gene: TRBD1
V gene: TRBV19
CDR3 protein: CASKDRSGNQPQHF

D gene: NA
V gene: TRBV4-1
CDR3 protein: CASSQDSGGRSNQPQHF

D gene: TRBD1
V gene: TRBV15
CDR3 protein: CATSTGVDRGRPNYGYTF

D gene: TRBD2
V gene: TRBV15
CDR3 protein: CATSRDVGGSGANVLTF

D gene: NA
V gene: TRBV30
CDR3 protein: CAWSSPRLDSPLHF

D gene: NA
V gene: TRBV24-1
CDR3 protein: CATSDVRQDLRGYTF

D gene: TRBD1
V gene: TRBV5-1
CDR3 protein: CASSWDRGLDTQYF

D gene: NA
V gene: TRBV5-5
CDR3 protein: CASSRARQVETQYF

D gene: NA
V gene: TRBV24-1
CDR3 protein: CATSDFGTSHTDTQYF

D gene: TRBD1
V gene: TRBV3-1/TRBV3-2
CDR3 protein: CASSQVDRLGEQFF

D gene: NA
V gene: TRBV10-3
CDR3 protein: CAISDSEETQYF

D gene: NA
V gene: TRBV2
CDR3 protein: CASSEAGSRTEAFF

D gene: NA
V gene: TRBV2
CDR3 protein: CASSAGSLSLDYGYTF

D gene: NA
V gene: TRBV7-8
CDR3 protein: CASSFLGGRYTGELFF

D gene: NA
V gene: TRBV4-3
CDR3 protein: CASSQDWTFQETQYF

D gene: NA
V gene: TRBV29-1
CDR3 protein: CSVRSDSNQPQHF